This T cell receptor beta chain emerged from a study of blood T cell repertoires in COVID-19 (TCRdb year 2020). For context, the study as a whole: The collaborator samples originated in the United States, Italy and Spain and spanned the acute and convalescent phases of COVID-19. The material from the prospective study consisted of cDNA or gDNA derived from T cells, B-cell-depleted T cells, or PBMCs. Subjects who had been exposed to COVID-19, were actively infected with it, or had recovered from it provided the deeply sampled blood TCRbeta repertoires that made up the dataset. A freely available public database, intended as a resource for researchers studying the immune response to SARS-CoV-2, is where the repertoires were released. Samples came from the ongoing ImmuneRACE study (first 160 participants) plus 1,254 subjects from 6 global collaborators. The sample metadata nearly always contained a de-identified subject ID, COVID-19 status, age in years and sex. Where available, HLA class I and class II types were taken from metadata supplied by the sample provider and were not determined by assay-based typing. Broad study findings and their caveats: The amount of clinical and demographic metadata varied by source and participant and was provided uncurated.

The germline V gene specifies KGHSH as CDR1 and LQKENI as CDR2. Cut back by 1 base and 13 bases, the V and J ends lie 14 bases apart. From the cysteine up to the phenylalanine, the CDR3 has a length of 13 residues. The DNA shown is the 39-base CDR3, in frame from base 1. In regard to this clone: The antigen it recognizes is unknown. The sample holds no much larger clone one base away, and base qualities are not on file.

The immunoSEQ Assay, a bias-controlled multiplex PCR, was used to amplify TCRbeta CDR3 regions from genomic DNA. In the original analysis: The number of nucleated cells in each sample was estimated from the amplification of reference gene primers within the assay. Sequence reads were collapsed and filtered to measure the absolute abundance of every unique TCRbeta CDR3 rearrangement. For each sample, productive Simpson clonality was calculated as the square root of Simpson's diversity index across productive rearrangements. TCRdb retrieved this table from immuneACCESS and kept in-frame rearrangements only. Not all clones are present; in checked studies, unresolved V genes account for under half, and no reason is known for the remainder. The DNA was the basis for D and trimming; V, J and clone size are from that table. The sample table holds around 120,000 clones, of which 85% to 90% were seen once. The ten largest clones add up to around 9.9% of the sample.

Whole blood was collected in K2EDTA tubes by collaborating institutions according to the institutions' own protocols. Collaborator samples were shipped for TCRbeta analysis as frozen whole blood, isolated PBMCs, or DNA extracted from either sample type. The clonotype originates from a man aged 80 or over with acute or convalescent COVID-19. This chain is built from TRBV18 and TRBJ1-5; TRBD1 might be the D gene, on 6 matching bases. The sample was peripheral blood. The CDR3 sequence is CASSPRMDRPQHF. The DNA sequence follows: TGTGCCAGCTCACCACGAATGGACAGACCTCAGCATTTT.